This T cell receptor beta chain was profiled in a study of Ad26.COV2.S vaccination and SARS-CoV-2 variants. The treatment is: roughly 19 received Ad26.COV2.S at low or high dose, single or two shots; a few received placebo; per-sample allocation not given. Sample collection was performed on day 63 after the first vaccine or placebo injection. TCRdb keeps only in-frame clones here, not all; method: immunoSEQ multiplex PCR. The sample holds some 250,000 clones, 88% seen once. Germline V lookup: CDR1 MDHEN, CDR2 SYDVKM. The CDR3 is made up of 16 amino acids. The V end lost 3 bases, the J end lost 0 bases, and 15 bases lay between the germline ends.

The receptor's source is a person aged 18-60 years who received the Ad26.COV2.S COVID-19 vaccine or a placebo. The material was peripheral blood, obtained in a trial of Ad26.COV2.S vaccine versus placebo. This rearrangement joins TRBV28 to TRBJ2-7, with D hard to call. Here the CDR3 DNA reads TGTGCCAGCAGTTTGGTAGGTTTGCCCTCCTCCTACGAGCAGTACTTC. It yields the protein CASSLVGLPSSYEQYF.